The 7 T cell receptor beta chains listed next were all sequenced from one sample in a study of blood T cell repertoires in COVID-19. Sequencing used immunoSEQ multiplex PCR; TCRdb keeps in-frame clones, though not all of them. The sample shows around 200,000 clones, 80% to 90% of them seen only once. Sequenced: peripheral blood. The receptor source for this set is a man between 65 and 85 years old with active or convalescent COVID-19.

This clone was detected only once. The CDR3 loop reads CASSRTGDSGYTF. CDR3 coding DNA: TGTGCCAGCAGCCGGACCGGGGACAGTGGCTACACCTTC. This chain joins TRBV5-8 and TRBJ1-2; 7 bases map to TRBD1. Germline loops: CDR1 SGHTS, CDR2 YDEGEE. The junction had 7 bases not matched to a gene; V was cut back by 4 bases and J by 7 bases. This CDR3 has 13 residues.

The CDR3 DNA is TGCGCCAGCAGCCCCACGGGACAGGGGGCAGGGCAGCCCCAGCATTTT. Protein: CASSPTGQGAGQPQHF. V usage is TRBV5-1 and J usage is TRBJ1-5; 12 bases are a match to TRBD1. Trimming at V came to 4 bases and at J to 7 bases, leaving 9 bases not matched to a gene. Germline V gives CDR1 SGHRS, CDR2 YFSETQ. This CDR3 spans 16 amino acids.

The chain is built from TRBV30 and TRBJ1-6, with a weak D call TRBD1 (6 bases). Per the germline V gene, CDR1 is GTSNPN and CDR2 is SVGIG (reference sequence). This CDR3 is 17 amino acids long. The V end lost 4 bases, the J end lost 0 bases, and 16 bases lay between the germline ends. The CDR3 DNA reads TGTGCCTGGATTGGAACAGGGTTCAGCTCCTATAATTCACCCCTCCACTTT. Its protein is CAWIGTGFSSYNSPLHF.

The CDR3: CASSLVGGYGNEQFF. CDR3 DNA sequence: TGTGCCAGCAGCTTAGTCGGGGGATACGGCAATGAGCAGTTCTTC. V and J are TRBV7-6 and TRBJ2-1, with a possible D match to TRBD2 (6 bases). Trimming stripped 1 base from V and 6 bases from J, with 13 bases between. Per germline, CDR1 SGHVS and CDR2 FNYEAQ. The CDR3 is made up of 15 amino acids.

This CDR3 reads CASSFGSGEYTEAFF. CDR3 in DNA: TGCGCCAGCAGCTTCGGATCAGGGGAGTACACTGAAGCTTTCTTT. The genes are TRBV5-1 and TRBJ1-1, with a possible D match to TRBD1 (6 bases). Germline V lookup: CDR1 SGHRS, CDR2 YFSETQ. The CDR3 has 15 amino acids. Trimming left V 2 bases short and J 3 bases short, with 14 bases between. The complete variable domain, with remaining parts taken from reference TRBV5-1 and TRBJ1-1, reads KAGVTQTPRYLIKTRGQQVTLSCSPISGHRSVSWYQQTPGQGLQFLFEYFSETQRNKGNFPGRFSGRQFSNSRSEMNVSTLELGDSALYLCASSFGSGEYTEAFFGQGTRLTVV.

This clone was observed a few times. The chain employs TRBV27 and TRBJ1-3; D ambiguous. Per the germline V gene, CDR1 is MNHEY and CDR2 is SMNVEV (reference sequence). V was shortened by 3 bases and J by 0 bases, with 9 bases between the two germline ends. CDR3 length equals 15 residues. Written as DNA, the CDR3 is TGTGCCAGCAGTTTGGCGGGAGCCTCTGGAAACACCATATATTTT. Translation gives CASSLAGASGNTIYF.

The rearrangement joins TRBV29-1 to TRBJ1-2; 7 bases agree with TRBD1. In germline, CDR1 is SQVTM, CDR2 ANQGSEA. This CDR3 spans 13 amino acids. The junction had 7 bases not matched to a gene; V was cut back by 5 bases and J by 4 bases. In nucleotides, the CDR3 is TGCAGCGTTTGTCCAGGGGGATCCTATGGCTACACCTTC. Translation: CSVCPGGSYGYTF.